The rows below give T cell receptor beta chains drawn from one sample of a study of shared clonotypes between healthy human individuals. Profiled with immunoSEQ multiplex PCR; TCRdb holds only in-frame clones, not every one. The data contain some 650,000 clones, roughly 97% of them singletons. Specimen: naive CD4+ T cells sorted from blood. The source is a woman in her thirties in good health. Both conserved end residues are part of each CDR3. Fields, in order: J gene, V gene, D gene, clone size, CDR3 protein, CDR3 DNA. A D gene is named only where the DNA matches it firmly. Clone size, where shown, is once, few, many, or a class for clones that have expanded.

TRBJ1-2 | TRBV14 | . | . | CASGPMGYGYTF | TGTGCCAGCGGACCCATGGGCTATGGCTACACCTTC
TRBJ1-4 | TRBV28 | . | . | CASSSQGEGEKLFF | TGTGCCAGCAGTTCACAGGGCGAGGGGGAAAAACTGTTTTTT
TRBJ2-1 | TRBV19 | TRBD2 | . | CASSILSGTSGSGEQFF | TGTGCCAGTAGTATTCTAAGCGGGACTAGCGGGAGTGGTGAGCAGTTCTTC
TRBJ1-2 | TRBV7-9 | TRBD1 | . | CASSRRQGVNYGYTF | TGTGCCAGCAGCCGACGACAGGGGGTGAACTATGGCTACACCTTC
TRBJ2-7 | TRBV6-1 | . | once | CASSVTYEQYF | TGTGCCAGCAGTGTAACCTACGAGCAGTACTTC
TRBJ2-3 | TRBV4-2 | . | . | CASSQITQGDTQYF | TGTGCCAGCAGCCAGATAACCCAAGGAGATACGCAGTATTTT
TRBJ1-2 | TRBV11-2 | . | once | CASSHRQVSSGYTF | TGTGCCAGCAGCCATAGACAGGTATCCTCTGGCTACACCTTC
TRBJ1-1 | TRBV28 | . | . | CASSLWGRTGEAFF | TGTGCCAGCAGTTTATGGGGCCGGACGGGCGAAGCTTTCTTT
TRBJ1-2 | TRBV7-2 | TRBD1 | . | CASSSQGQPLGYTF | TGTGCCAGCAGTTCACAGGGACAGCCCTTGGGCTACACCTTC
TRBJ2-2 | TRBV5-1 | TRBD1 | . | CASSLIPGQGAGELFF | TGCGCCAGCAGTCTTATCCCGGGACAGGGAGCCGGGGAGCTGTTTTTT
TRBJ1-3 | TRBV7-9 | . | . | CASSTGTASGNTIYF | TGTGCCAGCAGCACAGGGACGGCATCTGGAAACACCATATATTTT
TRBJ2-5 | TRBV29-1 | TRBD1 | . | CSVGGGWRDRIGETQYF | TGCAGCGTTGGAGGTGGTTGGCGGGACAGGATAGGAGAGACCCAGTACTTC
TRBJ2-7 | TRBV28 | TRBD1 | . | CASTPGQAYEQYF | TGTGCCAGCACCCCCGGACAGGCCTACGAGCAGTACTTC
TRBJ2-7 | TRBV6-8 | . | . | CASRLGTALGEQYF | TGTGCCAGCAGGCTCGGAACTGCCTTGGGGGAGCAGTACTTC
TRBJ1-4 | TRBV5-5 | TRBD1 | . | CASSFRGPEKLFF | TGTGCCAGCAGCTTCAGGGGGCCGGAAAAACTGTTTTTT
TRBJ2-5 | TRBV5-1 | . | . | CASSLDRAQETQYF | TGCGCCAGCAGCTTGGACAGGGCGCAAGAGACCCAGTACTTC
TRBJ2-1 | TRBV19 | TRBD2 | . | CASSITRGRARLISYNEQFF | TGTGCCAGTAGTATCACGCGCGGGAGGGCCCGACTGATATCCTACAATGAGCAGTTCTTC
TRBJ2-3 | TRBV28 | . | . | CASSFFQGSDTQYF | TGTGCCAGCAGTTTTTTCCAGGGATCAGATACGCAGTATTTT
TRBJ2-1 | TRBV11-2 | TRBD2 | once | CASSSQLAGVSYNEQFF | TGTGCCAGCAGCTCTCAGCTAGCGGGAGTATCCTACAATGAGCAGTTCTTC
TRBJ1-4 | TRBV4-2 | TRBD1 | . | CASSQWAGQGSTTNEKLFF | TGTGCCAGCAGCCAATGGGCGGGACAGGGGTCCACAACTAATGAAAAACTGTTTTTT
TRBJ2-7 | TRBV14 | . | . | CASSQVESYEQYF | TGTGCCAGCAGCCAAGTGGAATCCTACGAGCAGTACTTC
TRBJ1-5 | TRBV21-1 | . | . | CASSPVGIHSNQPQHF | TGTGCCAGCAGCCCCGTCGGGATCCATAGCAATCAGCCCCAGCATTTT
TRBJ2-3 | TRBV6-4 | TRBD2 | . | CASNGTSGATSTDTQYF | TGTGCCAGCAATGGGACTAGCGGGGCCACTAGCACAGATACGCAGTATTTT
TRBJ1-5 | TRBV15 | . | . | CATSREQAHQPQHF | TGTGCCACCAGCAGAGAACAGGCCCATCAGCCCCAGCATTTT
TRBJ1-1 | TRBV27 | . | . | CASSPTDSDTEAFF | TGTGCCAGCAGTCCGACAGACTCGGACACTGAAGCTTTCTTT
TRBJ2-5 | TRBV27 | . | . | CASSFSRQETQYF | TGTGCCAGCAGTTTCTCACGTCAAGAGACCCAGTACTTC
TRBJ1-4 | TRBV5-1 | . | . | CASSLGLSTGTSNEKLFF | TGCGCCAGCAGCCTGGGTCTTTCGACAGGAACCTCTAATGAAAAACTGTTTTTT
TRBJ1-2 | TRBV28 | . | . | CASSFKGLGQGYGYTF | TGTGCCAGCAGTTTTAAGGGTCTGGGCCAGGGGTATGGCTACACCTTC
TRBJ1-1 | TRBV25-1 | . | . | CASSITSGEAFF | TGTGCCAGCAGTATCACGAGTGGTGAAGCTTTCTTT
TRBJ1-5 | TRBV6-6 | TRBD1 | . | CASSPGQGQPQHF | TGTGCCAGCAGTCCGGGACAGGGACAGCCCCAGCATTTT
TRBJ1-2 | TRBV19 | TRBD1 | . | CASDRGRMQDYGYTF | TGTGCCAGCGACAGGGGCCGCATGCAGGATTATGGCTACACCTTC
TRBJ2-7 | TRBV4-1 | . | . | CASSQVYTTYEQYF | TGCGCCAGCAGCCAAGTCTACACCACCTACGAGCAGTACTTC
TRBJ1-1 | TRBV19 | TRBD1 | few | CASRPGQEPEAFF | TGTGCCAGTAGACCAGGACAGGAACCTGAAGCTTTCTTT
TRBJ2-3 | TRBV2 | . | . | CASSSSFSTDTQYF | TGTGCCAGCAGTAGTTCATTCAGCACAGATACGCAGTATTTT
TRBJ2-5 | TRBV11-2 | TRBD1 | . | CASSFGQGREETQYF | TGTGCCAGCAGCTTCGGACAGGGGAGAGAAGAGACCCAGTACTTC
TRBJ2-7 | TRBV28 | TRBD2 | . | CASSTSGRASSYEQYF | TGTGCCAGCTCAACTAGCGGGAGGGCTAGCTCCTACGAGCAGTACTTC
TRBJ2-3 | TRBV28 | TRBD2 | . | CASSYSGRGTDTQYF | TGTGCCAGCAGCTACAGCGGGAGGGGGACAGATACGCAGTATTTT
TRBJ2-1 | TRBV7-8 | . | . | CASSLARSYNEQFF | TGTGCCAGCAGCTTAGCTCGCTCCTACAATGAGCAGTTCTTC
TRBJ2-1 | TRBV13 | TRBD2 | . | CASSRTSGSGWNEQFF | TGTGCCAGCAGTCGAACTAGCGGGAGCGGATGGAATGAGCAGTTCTTC
TRBJ2-6 | TRBV15 | . | . | CATSRAGSGANVLTF | TGTGCCACCAGCAGAGCCGGGTCCGGGGCCAACGTCCTGACTTTC
TRBJ2-1 | TRBV29-1 | TRBD1 | once | CSVERPGQGARNEQFF | TGCAGCGTTGAAAGGCCAGGACAGGGGGCGCGAAATGAGCAGTTCTTC
TRBJ1-1 | TRBV15 | . | . | CATTKQVDTEAFF | TGTGCCACCACAAAACAGGTGGACACTGAAGCTTTCTTT
TRBJ2-2 | TRBV4-1 | TRBD2 | . | CASSQEGGLAGFTGELFF | TGCGCCAGCAGCCAAGAGGGGGGACTAGCGGGATTCACCGGGGAGCTGTTTTTT
TRBJ1-2 | TRBV29-1 | . | once | CSVEWWDLQASGYTF | TGCAGCGTTGAGTGGTGGGACTTACAAGCGAGTGGCTACACCTTC
TRBJ2-7 | TRBV18 | TRBD1 | . | CASSPRTGKSSYEQYF | TGTGCCAGCTCACCCAGGACAGGGAAAAGCTCCTACGAGCAGTACTTC
TRBJ2-3 | TRBV5-5 | . | once | CASIKSSTDTQYF | TGTGCCAGCATCAAGAGCAGCACAGATACGCAGTATTTT
TRBJ1-4 | TRBV5-1 | . | . | CASSLDRAANEKLFF | TGCGCCAGCAGCTTGGACAGGGCGGCTAATGAAAAACTGTTTTTT
TRBJ2-5 | TRBV6-1 | . | . | CASSSGVQRQETQYF | TGTGCCAGCAGTTCAGGGGTACAGAGACAAGAGACCCAGTACTTC
TRBJ1-2 | TRBV29-1 | . | . | CSVGGGAAYGYTF | TGCAGCGTTGGCGGAGGGGCCGCCTATGGCTACACCTTC
TRBJ2-7 | TRBV7-9 | . | . | CASSRTPGTAQRQYF | TGTGCCAGCAGCCGAACCCCCGGGACCGCACAAAGGCAGTACTTC
TRBJ2-3 | TRBV5-1 | TRBD2 | . | CASSLIAGGSSSTDTQYF | TGCGCCAGCAGCCTCATAGCGGGAGGCAGCTCTAGCACAGATACGCAGTATTTT
TRBJ1-1 | TRBV5-1 | . | . | CASSLDTNTEAFF | TGCGCCAGCAGCTTGGATACGAACACTGAAGCTTTCTTT
TRBJ2-5 | TRBV2 | . | . | CASSEVPLETQYF | TGTGCCAGCAGTGAGGTGCCCCTCGAGACCCAGTACTTC
TRBJ2-1 | TRBV9 | . | . | CASSPTSSYNEQFF | TGTGCCAGCAGCCCTACTAGTTCCTACAATGAGCAGTTCTTC
TRBJ2-3 | TRBV5-3 | . | once | CARSSARQWKTDTQYF | TGTGCCAGAAGCTCCGCGAGACAGTGGAAAACAGATACGCAGTATTTT
TRBJ1-1 | TRBV5-1 | . | . | CASSPGGANTEAFF | TGCGCCAGCAGCCCCGGGGGCGCGAATACTGAAGCTTTCTTT
TRBJ1-4 | TRBV2 | TRBD1 | once | CASSGQGGREKLFF | TGTGCCAGCTCGGGACAGGGAGGACGTGAAAAACTGTTTTTT
TRBJ2-3 | TRBV7-2 | . | . | CASSLWGSIRGPDTQYF | TGTGCCAGCAGCTTATGGGGATCAATAAGGGGCCCAGATACGCAGTATTTT
TRBJ2-3 | TRBV5-4 | TRBD2 | . | CASSLGPGGDTDTQYF | TGTGCCAGCAGCTTGGGGCCGGGGGGGGATACAGATACGCAGTATTTT